A single sample is the source of the 10 T cell receptor beta chains below, sequenced in a study of shared T cell receptors in the human thymus. Clones were read by immunoSEQ multiplex PCR, and TCRdb kept only the in-frame ones, dropping some. This sample yields some 400,000 clones, of which approximately 95% are seen a single time; roughly 0.02% belongs to the top ten. Sequencing was done on a sample of thymocytes. Every receptor here comes from a human donor.

The V and J genes are TRBV27 and TRBJ1-6, with no clear D. V lost 6 bases and J lost 7, with 16 bases in between. This CDR3 region has 15 residues. Germline V gives CDR1 MNHEY, CDR2 SMNVEV (reference sequence). The CDR3 sequence: CASSPRRAPNSPLHF. CDR3 nucleotide sequence: TGTGCCAGCAGCCCCCGCCGGGCCCCAAATTCACCCCTCCACTTT.

The V and J genes are TRBV5-4 and TRBJ2-7; either TRBD1 or TRBD2 may fit D (5 bases each). The germline V gene has CDR1 SGHNT and CDR2 YYREEE (reference sequence). CDR3 length: 14 residues. Deletions cut 0 bases from V and 4 bases from J, with 11 bases between. The CDR3 reads CASSLGGSQYEQYF. Written as DNA, the CDR3 is TGTGCCAGCAGCTTGGGGGGGAGTCAGTACGAGCAGTACTTC.

The V and J genes are TRBV10-1 and TRBJ2-3; D gene unclear. With 5 bases removed from V and 6 bases from J, the gap between germline ends came to 12 bases. Germline lookup yields CDR1 WNHNN and CDR2 SYGVQD (reference sequence). The CDR3 runs to 13 residues. DNA of the CDR3: TGCGCCAGCAGTCAAGGACGGTCCGATACGCAGTATTTT. Translation gives CASSQGRSDTQYF.

V is TRBV30 and J is TRBJ2-1; TRBD2 matches at 13 bases. The CDR3 has 17 residues. Losses at the gene ends were 0 bases for V and 0 bases for J; bases not matched to a gene: 2. Germline-derived CDR1 and CDR2 are GTSNPN and SVGIG (reference sequence). DNA for the CDR3: TGTGCCTGGAGTGTGCGGACTAGCGGGAGCTCCTACAATGAGCAGTTCTTC. It yields the protein CAWSVRTSGSSYNEQFF.

The V and J genes are TRBV7-9 and TRBJ1-2; D remains ambiguous. The germline gives CDR1 SEHNR, CDR2 FQNEAQ (reference sequence). This CDR3 contains 15 residues. The V end lost 5 bases, the J end lost 7 bases, and 20 bases lay between the germline ends. This chain's CDR3 is CASSAYSRHPAGYTF. In DNA, the CDR3 is TGTGCCAGCAGCGCATATTCCCGACACCCCGCTGGCTACACCTTC.

The chain has TRBV19 and TRBJ2-4; no clear D gene. The ends were cut back, 1 base at V and 0 bases at J, with 13 bases in the middle. The CDR3 is made up of 17 amino acids. Germline V lookup: CDR1 LNHDA, CDR2 SQIVND (reference sequence). The CDR3 DNA follows: TGTGCCAGTAGTATAGCGGCAGGAACCCTAGCCAAAAACATTCAGTACTTC. As protein: CASSIAAGTLAKNIQYF.

The rearrangement links TRBV14 to TRBJ2-2; TRBD2 aligns across 7 bases. Germline V gene data show CDR1 as SGHDN and CDR2 as FVKESK. This CDR3 spans 15 amino acids. V shed 3 bases and J 5 bases; nucleotides not matched to a gene: 6. The CDR3 DNA is TGTGCCAGCAGCCATGGACTAGAAATAACCGGGGAGCTGTTTTTT. It translates to CASSHGLEITGELFF.

The chain's CDR3 is CASSQEKARKKVGQYF. DNA for the CDR3: TGTGCCAGCAGCCAAGAGAAGGCTAGAAAAAAGGTCGGGCAGTACTTC. The rearrangement links TRBV14 to TRBJ2-7; the D is unclear. Trimming stripped 0 bases from V and 9 bases from J, with 21 bases between. The CDR3 is made up of 16 amino acids. Looked up from germline, CDR1 is SGHDN and CDR2 is FVKESK.

The chain links TRBV4-2 to TRBJ2-1; TRBD1 might be the D (5 bases). The CDR3 is 14 residues long. Germline V gene data show CDR1 as LGHNA and CDR2 as YNFKEQ. The V end lost 2 bases, the J end lost 6 bases, and 11 bases lay between the germline ends. In nucleotides, the CDR3 is TGTGCCAGCAGCCAACTCAGTCAGGGCAATGAGCAGTTCTTC. This codes for CASSQLSQGNEQFF.

The CDR3 DNA follows: TGCGCCAGCAGCGCCGGAGATACGCAGTATTTT. Translated, it gives CASSAGDTQYF. The chain carries TRBV4-1 and TRBJ2-3; no definite D call. The CDR3 contains 11 residues. Trimming took 5 bases from V and 5 from J, leaving 5 bases between them. The germline CDR1 and CDR2 sequences are MGHRA and YSYEKL.